Given below is one T cell receptor beta chain in context. Its antigen is unknown. The sample originates from a study of CD8+CD57+ T cells in acquired aplastic anemia. Investigators profiled TCR beta VDJ and CDR3 from genomic DNA template. Using its own MiXCR run on the reads, TCRdb lists one record per CDR3 protein. The table has 450,000 to 550,000 distinct CDR3 sequences, around 30% seen once. Study results and limitations: It was found that 25 to 35 CD8+ CDR3 sequences were shared between patients and controls.

Only patients with CD8+CD57+ cell expansion on flow cytometry were chosen for sequencing. At the time of blood sampling, patients had not yet received any therapy. The sequencing input was sorted CD4+, CD8+, or CD8+CD57+ T cells (not recorded which) from PBMCs. The receptor was derived from a human donor with aplastic anemia.

CDR3 region: CASSPRVGELFF. CDR3 bases: TGTGCCAGCAGCCCGAGGGTGGGGGAGCTGTTTTTT. V is TRBV5-3 and J is TRBJ2-2; tentatively, D is TRBD2 (5 bases). TRBV5-3 is sorted into the ORF group, with uncertain function. Trimming shortened V by 8 bases and J by 8 bases, and 13 bases separated the two germline ends. The CDR3 totals 12 residues.